The rows below give T cell receptor beta chains drawn from one sample of a study of blood T cell repertoires in COVID-19. The table came from immunoSEQ multiplex PCR; TCRdb's copy has only in-frame clones and leaves some out. The table shows around 84,000 clones, with around 87% occurring only once. Material: peripheral blood. These receptors came from a man older than 75 with active or convalescent COVID-19. CDR3s leave out the opening cysteine and the closing phenylalanine or tryptophan. The order of the fields is V gene, J gene, CDR3 protein.

>TRBV18|TRBJ2-3
ASSKGQPTDTQY
>TRBV3-1/TRBV3-2|TRBJ1-6
ASSQGDIFDSPLH
>TRBV28|TRBJ1-2
ASSLTPGGYGYT
>TRBV2|TRBJ1-1
ASRRLDTEAF
>TRBV5-1|TRBJ1-1
ASSFRGGRSEAF
>TRBV27|TRBJ1-6
ASSSRDQGSSPLH
>TRBV28|TRBJ1-2
ASSLRAAGGYT
>TRBV24-1|TRBJ1-2
ATSDADRGYGYT
>TRBV5-1|TRBJ1-1
ASSLQEGRAEAF
>TRBV19|TRBJ2-3
ASIIGGEGLSTDTQY
>TRBV5-5|TRBJ1-1
ASSHPPSRDSAL
>TRBV4-2|TRBJ1-5
ASSFGPDQPQH
>TRBV18|TRBJ2-3
ASSPRGGADTQY
>TRBV19|TRBJ1-5
ASSIVGRVDQPQH
>TRBV28|TRBJ1-4
ASSFGGGYEKLF
>TRBV28|TRBJ2-2
ASSHPPGGGTGELF
>TRBV6-2/TRBV6-3|TRBJ2-1
ASSEGAGYNEQF
>TRBV3-1/TRBV3-2|TRBJ1-5
ASTPGTGVQPQH
>TRBV28|TRBJ1-6
ASSRAGRNNSPLH
>TRBV9|TRBJ1-1
ASSAQGARTEAF
>TRBV19|TRBJ1-1
ASHRQGYNTEAF
>TRBV3-1/TRBV3-2|TRBJ2-1
ASSQVLAGDREQF
>TRBV29-1|TRBJ2-1
SVPPPSGGFSDEQF
>TRBV27|TRBJ1-4
ASSRGEVEKLF
>TRBV19|TRBJ1-2
ASSIDKNYGYT
>TRBV7-2|TRBJ2-2
ASSPRRAGELF
>TRBV5-1|TRBJ1-2
ASSSGQGAVYGYT
>TRBV14|TRBJ1-1
ASSWRGNTEAF
>TRBV14|TRBJ2-5
ASSPLTGTETQY
>TRBV11-3|TRBJ2-1
ASSPLGRGGRSNEQF